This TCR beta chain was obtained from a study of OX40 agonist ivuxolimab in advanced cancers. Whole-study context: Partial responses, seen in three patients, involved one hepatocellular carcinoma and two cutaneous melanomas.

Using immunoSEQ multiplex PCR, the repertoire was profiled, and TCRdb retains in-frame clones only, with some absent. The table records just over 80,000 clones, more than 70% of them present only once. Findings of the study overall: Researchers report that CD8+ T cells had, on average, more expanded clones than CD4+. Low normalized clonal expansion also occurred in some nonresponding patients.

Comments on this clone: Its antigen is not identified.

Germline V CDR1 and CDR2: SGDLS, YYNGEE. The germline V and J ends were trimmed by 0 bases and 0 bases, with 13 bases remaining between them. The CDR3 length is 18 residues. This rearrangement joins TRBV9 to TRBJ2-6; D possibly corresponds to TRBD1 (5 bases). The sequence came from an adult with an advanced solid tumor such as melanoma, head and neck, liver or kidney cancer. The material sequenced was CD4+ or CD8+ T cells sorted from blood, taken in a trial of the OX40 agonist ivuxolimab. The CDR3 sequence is CASSVEQGKNSGANVLTF. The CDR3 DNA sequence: TGTGCCAGCAGCGTAGAGCAGGGTAAAAACTCTGGGGCCAACGTCCTGACTTTC. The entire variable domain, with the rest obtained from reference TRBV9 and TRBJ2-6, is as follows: DSGVTQTPKHLITATGQRVTLRCSPRSGDLSVYWYQQSLDQGLQFLIQYYNGEERAKGNILERFSAQQFPDLHSELNLSSLELGDSALYFCASSVEQGKNSGANVLTFGAGSRLTVL.